This record covers a single T cell receptor beta chain. At the DNA level, this CDR3 is encoded by other sequences in the same sample as well. Measured with immunoSEQ multiplex PCR; TCRdb has only the in-frame clones, and not every one. This sample has a few hundred thousand clones, with roughly 90% found just once. The source of the sample is a study of blood T cell repertoires in COVID-19. Overall study context: PBMCs, B-cell-depleted T cells, or T cells provided the cDNA or gDNA that made up the material.

The CDR3 runs to 14 residues. Germline trimming cut 3 bases from V and 2 bases from J; bases unmatched to any gene: 0. Germline V gives CDR1 SGHRS, CDR2 YFSETQ. The chain is built from TRBV5-1 and TRBJ1-1; TRBD1 aligns across 11 bases. The receptor was derived from a man aged 18 to 29 with COVID-19, enrolled during active disease. Sequencing used peripheral blood. CDR3 loop: CASSWTGGNTEAFF. The CDR3 coding sequence is TGCGCCAGCAGCTGGACAGGGGGCAACACTGAAGCTTTCTTT. The full variable domain, its missing parts supplied by reference TRBV5-1 and TRBJ1-1, is KAGVTQTPRYLIKTRGQQVTLSCSPISGHRSVSWYQQTPGQGLQFLFEYFSETQRNKGNFPGRFSGRQFSNSRSEMNVSTLELGDSALYLCASSWTGGNTEAFFGQGTRLTVV.